This TCR beta chain was found in a study of Graves' ophthalmopathy and Graves' hyperthyroidism listed by TCRdb under 2018. With regard to the full study: Hyperthyroidism was defined as stable when no progression to ophthalmopathy occurred within 18 months of follow-up. The study used signatures of the TCR beta repertoire to tell Graves' ophthalmopathy apart from Graves' hyperthyroidism and to predict which patients would progress to ophthalmopathy. In total, approximately 130 blood samples were TCR-sequenced: 40 to 45 ophthalmopathy, roughly 77 hyperthyroidism and roughly 17 hyperthyroidism-to-ophthalmopathy patients. To explore V-J signatures that separate ophthalmopathy from hyperthyroidism, a discovery set of approximately 100 patients was enrolled, consisting of about 45 with ophthalmopathy and 57 with stable hyperthyroidism. An independent validation cohort comprised some 19 hyperthyroidism patients and some 16 patients who later progressed from hyperthyroidism to ophthalmopathy. T-cell repertoires of thyroid tissue and blood were compared in about 6 hyperthyroidism patients. After sampling, hyperthyroidism patients received methimazole starting at 30 mg daily, and ophthalmopathy patients received high-dose intravenous methylprednisolone. On the study overall, not on this receptor specifically: In validation, the model predicted ophthalmopathy progression with 55% to 71% sensitivity and approximately 72% specificity; eleven to twelve predicted patients were CT-confirmed with GO in a median of roughly 6.8 months. Most expanded thyroid clonotypes with a frequency above 0.001 also appeared in blood, which suggests that blood repertoires may reflect the immune response in the thyroid. In cross-validation, the 13-signature model distinguished ophthalmopathy from stable hyperthyroidism with approximately 90% sensitivity and just under 84% specificity, and in the test set the corresponding values were about 80% and 75%. Sample size was not predetermined statistically, and investigators were not blinded to group allocation.

For repertoire sequencing, the TCR beta CDR3 regions were amplified from RNA transcripts. A first-round RT-PCR used HTBI primers with the Qiagen OneStep RT-PCR kit, followed by a second-round multiplex PCR, size selection and purification. Libraries were sequenced on an Illumina HiSeq2000 using paired-end 100 bp reads. Per the authors' processing: Reads were processed with SOAPnuke, discarding reads with adapters, uncalled bases, mean Phred below 15, or no exact constant-primer or identifier match. COPE v1.2.5 was used to merge high-quality paired reads. Each unique nucleotide sequence was defined as a clonotype, and clonotypes were aligned to IMGT TRB V, D and J references with MiTCR v1.1. Only V-J combinations with frequency above 0.0001 were analysed, covering over 98% of repertoires. For each V-J combination, a TCR clonal expansion and chaos score was defined as the ratio of F50 clonal expansion to chaos observed in the TCRdist matrix. Welch's t-statistics and random forest were used to reduce features to over ten V-J combinations, which were fed into a naive Bayes classifier. Thyroid-blood repertoire similarity was quantified with the Morisita-Horn index. TCRdb handled the public reads itself, with Q25 trimming in fastp and clone calling in MiXCR, and kept productive beta chains. Every entry covers one CDR3 protein and lists the most common genes and DNA from its rows. The V and J calls reflect TCRdb's pipeline rather than the authors' work. This sample comprises around 1,200,000 distinct CDR3 sequences, less than 45% of them detected only once. 8.5% to 14% of the sample rests with the top ten.

This clonotype was seen many times. It has no known antigen specificity. No base quality information exists; no much larger clone differs at one position. Hyperthyroidism patients were newly diagnosed, were aged 18 to 65 years, and had a disease duration under 2 months. Patients with other autoimmune diseases, uncontrolled infections, pregnancy or lactation were excluded. Clinical symptoms, serum thyroxine, TRAb, thyroid ultrasound and orbital computed tomography formed the basis of the diagnosis. Total RNA was extracted using Trizol reagent, and RNA quality was checked on an Agilent 2100 Bioanalyzer. The germline V gene (reference sequence) provides CDR1 DFQATT and CDR2 SNEGSKA. Counted from cysteine to phenylalanine, this CDR3 has 12 amino acids. The CDR3 DNA has 36 bases and is translated from base 1. V is cut by 1 base and J by 5 bases, and the space between the germline ends is 9 bases.

The origin of this receptor is an adult man with Graves' hyperthyroidism. The material sequenced was peripheral blood or thyroid tissue (not recorded which). The sequence joins TRBV20-1 to TRBJ2-7; no D gene call is confident. Read as DNA, the sequence is TGCAGTGCTAGAGTCAACCTAAACGAGCAGTACTTC. This is translated as CSARVNLNEQYF.